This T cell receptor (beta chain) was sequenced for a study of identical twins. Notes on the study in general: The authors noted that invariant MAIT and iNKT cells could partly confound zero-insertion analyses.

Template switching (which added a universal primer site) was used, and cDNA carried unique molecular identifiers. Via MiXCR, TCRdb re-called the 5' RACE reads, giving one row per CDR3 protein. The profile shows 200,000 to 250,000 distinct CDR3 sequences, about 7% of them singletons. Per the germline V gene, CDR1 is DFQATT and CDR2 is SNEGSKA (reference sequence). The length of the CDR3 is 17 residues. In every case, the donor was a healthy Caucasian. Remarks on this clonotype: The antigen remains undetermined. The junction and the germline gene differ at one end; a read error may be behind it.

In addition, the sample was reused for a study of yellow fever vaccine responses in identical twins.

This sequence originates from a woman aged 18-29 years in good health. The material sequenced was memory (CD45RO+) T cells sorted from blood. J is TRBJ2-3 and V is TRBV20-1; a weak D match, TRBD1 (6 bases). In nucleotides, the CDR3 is TGCTGTGCTAGAGATTCGACCGGGACAACATTTTTAGATACGCAGTATTTT. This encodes CCARDSTGTTFLDTQYF.